The text below deals with one T cell receptor (beta chain). The antigen it recognizes is unknown. Per-base qualities were not stored, and no clone one base away is much larger. The donors were healthy, HIV-negative adults with no recently reported acute infections or vaccinations. Only Caucasian adults living in Nashville, Tennessee, USA were represented among the donors. CD4+ T cells were enriched through magnetic negative selection, after which naive cells were positively selected on CD45RA and the remaining negative fraction served as the memory subset. Blood was collected by leukapheresis, and PBMCs were isolated by Ficoll-Histopaque density gradient centrifugation and then cryopreserved in liquid nitrogen vapor phase. Analytical flow cytometry was used to check the purity and quantity of each magnetically sorted T cell population. From each sorted fraction, genomic DNA was isolated and quantified by UV absorbance on a Nanodrop 2000c.

This sample is drawn from a study of shared clonotypes between healthy human individuals (dated by TCRdb to the early 2020s). Background on the whole study: The cohort included three men and a couple of women between 18 and 49 years of age. For each donor, CD4 naive and CD4 memory were each given three plates, CD8 naive was given two plates, and CD8 memory was given one plate. To estimate repertoire size and how much clonotype sharing occurs between individuals, the study deeply sequenced the blood TCR repertoires of about five healthy adults. Leukapheresis yielded between about 0.85 and 10 billion PBMCs per donor. Libraries were prepared and TCR repertoires were sequenced by different laboratories using diverse techniques, in order to increase sequencing depth and limit assay-specific biases. Findings and caveats that apply to the study as a whole: Clonotypes shared by all four sorted-subset donors showed higher generation probabilities than non-shared clonotypes. The genetic and exposure-history diversity represented was limited by the small number of donors. Around 5% of naive CD4, 3.5% of naive CD8, roughly 2.4% of memory CD4, and about 0.4% of memory CD8 clonotypes were shared across several donors. Rarefaction of sorted-subset datasets indicated incomplete sequencing despite the large sequencing depth. Sampling was restricted to blood, and TCR repertoires in tissues likely differ from the TCR repertoires found in blood. Pairwise subsampling indicated that sequencing depth was expected to affect the degree of clonotype sharing among donors. Larger estimated clonotype richness was generally found for naive subsets than for memory subsets.

TCR CDR3 regions were amplified from genomic DNA by multiplex PCR using the deep immunoSEQ assay. For each cell subset, the extracted genomic DNA was distributed evenly across all wells of several immunoSEQ 96-well plates, and each plate served as one replicate. For sorted subsets, roughly 190 ng of genomic DNA, equivalent to some 30,000 T cell genomes, went into each replicate PCR. The purified libraries were quantified using a Qubit 3.0 fluorometer, sized with a Bioanalyzer 2100, and then quantified again using the KAPA Library Quantification kit. A separate single-read 150-cycle Illumina NextSeq 550 flow cell was used to sequence each immunoSEQ 96-well plate. Regarding the original processing steps: Because the immunoSEQ output included only junctional sequences and no quality scores, the filtering could not be the same as the filtering used for full-length reads. To assign V/J genes and CDR3, sequences were annotated against IMGT germline references using PyIR, a Python wrapper for IgBLAST v1.9. Any read was removed if the V/J assignment was weak (E-value above 1e-6), the CDR3 was missing, or the read contained stop codons, out-of-frame junctions, or ambiguous translated residues. V3J clonotypes were defined as sequences sharing an identical inferred V gene, J gene, and CDR3 amino acid sequence. Percentage overlap between repertoires was calculated by dividing the number of shared unique clonotypes by the size of the smaller repertoire. RTK rarefaction, the Chao1 estimator, and Recon v2.1 estimates of unobserved clonotypes were used to assess repertoire richness. Generation probabilities for all TCRbeta clonotypes obtained by the gDNA method from several donors were computed using OLGA. TCRdb mirrors the immuneACCESS table, restricted to in-frame sequences. Some clones are absent from its copies; in checked studies, under half trace to an unresolved V gene, and the reason for the others is unknown. For V, J and clone size, that table is used; D and trimming come from the DNA. This sample comprises under 1,900,000 clones, just under 99% of them detected only once. The ten most abundant clones make up around 0.38% of the sample.

Inclusive of the bounding cysteine and phenylalanine, the CDR3 is 15 residues long. The DNA shown is the 45-base CDR3, in frame from base 1. Per the germline V gene, SGHRS is the CDR1 and YFSETQ is the CDR2. Trimming costs V 0 bases and J 2 bases, and their ends lie 9 bases apart. The sequence is built from TRBV5-1 and TRBJ2-1, with TRBD2 perhaps the D gene, on 5 matching bases. Sequenced material: naive CD4+ T cells sorted from blood. Sample cell subset or site, as interpreted from the label and publication: CD45RA+ positively selected. The clonotype originates from a man aged 25-45 years in good health. The bases read TGCGCCAGCAGCTTGGATCCAGCGGCCTACAATGAGCAGTTCTTC. It encodes CASSLDPAAYNEQFF.